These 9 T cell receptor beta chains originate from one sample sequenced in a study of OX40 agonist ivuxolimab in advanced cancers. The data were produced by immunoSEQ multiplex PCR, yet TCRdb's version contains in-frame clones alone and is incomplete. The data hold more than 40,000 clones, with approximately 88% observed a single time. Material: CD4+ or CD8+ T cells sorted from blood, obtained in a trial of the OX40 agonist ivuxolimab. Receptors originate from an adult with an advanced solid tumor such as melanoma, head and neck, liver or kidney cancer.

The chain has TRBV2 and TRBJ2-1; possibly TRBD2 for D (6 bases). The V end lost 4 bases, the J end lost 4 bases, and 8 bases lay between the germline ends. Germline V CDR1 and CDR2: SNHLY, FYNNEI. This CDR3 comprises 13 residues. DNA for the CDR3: TGTGCCAGCAGTGGGACTACATACAATGAGCAGTTCTTC. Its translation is CASSGTTYNEQFF.

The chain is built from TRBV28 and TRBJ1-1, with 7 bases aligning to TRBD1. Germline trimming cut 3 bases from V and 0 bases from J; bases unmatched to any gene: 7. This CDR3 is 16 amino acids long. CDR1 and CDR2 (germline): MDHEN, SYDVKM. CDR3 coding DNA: TGTGCCAGCAGTTTTGCGACAGGGCTTATGAACACTGAAGCTTTCTTT. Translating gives CASSFATGLMNTEAFF.

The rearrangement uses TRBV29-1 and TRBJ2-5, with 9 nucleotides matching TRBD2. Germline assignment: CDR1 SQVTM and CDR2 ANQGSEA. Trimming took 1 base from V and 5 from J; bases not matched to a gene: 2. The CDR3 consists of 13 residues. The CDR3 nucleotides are TGCAGCGTTGAAGGGACTAGCGTGGAGACCCAGTACTTC. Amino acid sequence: CSVEGTSVETQYF.

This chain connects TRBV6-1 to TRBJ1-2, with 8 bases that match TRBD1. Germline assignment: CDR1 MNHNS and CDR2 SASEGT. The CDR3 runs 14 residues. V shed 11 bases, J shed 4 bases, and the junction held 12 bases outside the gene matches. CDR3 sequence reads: CAVADREFVYGYTF. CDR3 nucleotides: TGTGCCGTCGCGGACAGGGAATTCGTCTATGGCTACACCTTC.

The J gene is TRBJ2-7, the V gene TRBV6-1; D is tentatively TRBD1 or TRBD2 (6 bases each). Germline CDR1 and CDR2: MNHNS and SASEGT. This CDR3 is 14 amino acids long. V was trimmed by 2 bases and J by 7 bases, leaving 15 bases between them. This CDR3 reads CASSEQGSGREQYF. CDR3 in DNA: TGTGCCAGCAGTGAACAGGGGTCTGGGAGGGAGCAGTACTTC.

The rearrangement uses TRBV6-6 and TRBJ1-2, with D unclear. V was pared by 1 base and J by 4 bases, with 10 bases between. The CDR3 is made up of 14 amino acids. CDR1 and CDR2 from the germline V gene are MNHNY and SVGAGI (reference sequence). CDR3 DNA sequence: TGTGCCAGCAGTTACTTGAACGCTGGCTATGGCTACACCTTC. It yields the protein CASSYLNAGYGYTF.

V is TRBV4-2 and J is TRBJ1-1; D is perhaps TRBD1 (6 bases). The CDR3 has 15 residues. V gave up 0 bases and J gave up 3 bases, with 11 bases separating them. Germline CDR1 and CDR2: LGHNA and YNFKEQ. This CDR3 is CASSQDWDIYTEAFF. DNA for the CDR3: TGTGCCAGCAGCCAAGATTGGGACATATACACTGAAGCTTTCTTT.

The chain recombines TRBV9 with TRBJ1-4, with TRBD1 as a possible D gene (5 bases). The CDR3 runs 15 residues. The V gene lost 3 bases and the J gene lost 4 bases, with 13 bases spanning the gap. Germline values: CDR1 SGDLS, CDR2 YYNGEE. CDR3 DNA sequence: TGTGCCAGCAGCGCAGTCGGGACGGGTAATGAAAAACTGTTTTTT. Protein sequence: CASSAVGTGNEKLFF.

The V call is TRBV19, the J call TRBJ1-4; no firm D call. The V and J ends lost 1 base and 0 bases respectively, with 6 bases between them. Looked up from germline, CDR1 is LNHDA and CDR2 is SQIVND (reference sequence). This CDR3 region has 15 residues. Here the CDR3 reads CASSIGQATNEKLFF. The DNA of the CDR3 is TGTGCCAGTAGTATAGGGCAAGCAACTAATGAAAAACTGTTTTTT.